This record covers a single TCR beta chain. Its antigen is undetermined. This specimen belongs to a study of shared clonotypes between healthy human individuals. Original processing methods: Filtering differed because ImmunoSEQ produced junction-only sequences that carried no quality scores. Profiling relied on immunoSEQ multiplex PCR, and the TCRdb table lists in-frame clones only, not all of them. The D gene and trimming were derived from the DNA, and the V and J assignments and clone size from that table. Of 2 million to 2.5 million clones listed, roughly 90% are singletons. With V trimmed by 7 bases and J by 4 bases, 9 bases remained unmatched. CDR3 size: 14 residues. CDR1 is MNHNS, CDR2 SASEGT, per germline. Broader study findings: Though the depth was large, rarefaction showed that sorted-subset sequencing was incomplete. Genetic and exposure-history diversity was limited by the small donor number.

Sequencing was done on a sample of naive CD4+ T cells from PBMCs. Subset: CD45RA+ positively selected. The TCR comes from a man between 18 and 35 years old in good health. Some clones in this sample may be carry-over from other donors' samples. V is TRBV6-1 and J is TRBJ2-7, with 8 bases fitting TRBD2. The CDR3 spells CASTSGGVGYEQYF. DNA of the CDR3: TGTGCCAGCACTTCGGGGGGGGTAGGATACGAGCAGTACTTC.